The clone carrying this T cell receptor beta chain has ten or more counts. Its target is unknown. The data belong to a study of neurological immune-mediated disorders. The T cells used for sorted libraries numbered 1 million, either CD4+ or CD8+. The CDR3 loop spans 17 amino acids. Germline V CDR1 and CDR2: SGHTA, FQGNSA. The V gene lost 3 bases and the J gene lost 4 bases, with 20 bases spanning the gap. As for the cDNA, it was generated by 5'RACE with 10-nucleotide random UMIs. The output of every sequencing run, over 180 million TCR-beta sequences, came from 15-18 subjects. TCRdb analysed the 5' RACE reads with MiXCR anew, one entry per CDR3 protein. The sample includes fewer than 45,000 distinct CDR3 sequences, around 6% seen only once; the top ten take about 0.6%. General study points: Patients with HTLV-1-associated myelopathy had the highest level of TCR clonal expansion, whereas patients with multiple sclerosis had the lowest level, falling beneath the level found in healthy controls.

The chain links TRBV7-2 to TRBJ2-3; weak D call: TRBD2 (6 bases). The material sequenced was CD4+ T cells from blood. This clonotype originated in a woman between 40 and 55 years old in good health. The CDR3 region is CASSFNGWRESADTQYF. CDR3 coding DNA: TGTGCCAGCAGCTTTAACGGCTGGCGGGAATCAGCAGATACGCAGTATTTT.